This T cell receptor beta chain appears in the sequencing data of a study of shared clonotypes between healthy human individuals. Study-level results: The sharing of about 5.3% of naive CD4 clonotypes was seen across a few donors. Depth was large, yet rarefaction showed that sorted-subset sequencing was incomplete.

Only Caucasian adults living in Nashville, Tennessee made up the donor group. Sequencing used immunoSEQ multiplex PCR; TCRdb keeps in-frame clones, though not all of them. The sample carries over a million clones, around 98% recorded once. CDR3 length: 10 residues. The germline gives CDR1 LGHNT, CDR2 FRNRAP. As regards this clone: Its antigen is currently unknown. One end of the junction fails to match germline, which may point to a read error.

The source is a man aged 25 to 40 in good health. The specimen was naive CD4+ T cells sorted from blood. Subset reported: CD45RA+ positively selected. The chain couples TRBV12-5 to TRBJ2-7; D not resolved. The chain's CDR3 is CASGLAPRVF. The CDR3 coding sequence is TGTGCTAGTGGTTTGGCCCCCCGGGTTTTC.